The next 13 T cell receptor beta chains were all read from a single sample in a study of cytomegalovirus exposure and HLA in healthy donors. Data came from immunoSEQ multiplex PCR; TCRdb stores just in-frame clones and leaves some out. The sample holds 250,000 to 350,000 clones, roughly 86% seen once. Material: PBMCs. All receptors derive from a man aged 25 to 40 in good health and CMV-seronegative.

The chain combines TRBV29-1 with TRBJ1-1, with 9 bases identical to TRBD1. The CDR3 consists of 13 residues. V was pared by 7 bases and J by 1 base, with 4 bases of the junction left unmatched. Germline V lookup: CDR1 SQVTM, CDR2 ANQGSEA. DNA of the CDR3: TGCAGCGGCCAGACAGGGGGGAACACTGAAGCTTTCTTT. Translating gives CSGQTGGNTEAFF.

This chain links TRBV6-1 with TRBJ2-3; 8 bases agree with TRBD1. CDR1 is MNHNS, CDR2 SASEGT, per germline. With 0 bases clipped from V and 3 bases from J, the junction kept 8 bases outside the gene matches. This CDR3 has 17 residues. CDR3 residues: CASSEAAQGAGTDTQYF. In DNA, the CDR3 is TGTGCCAGCAGTGAAGCAGCGCAGGGGGCAGGAACAGATACGCAGTATTTT.

The chain couples TRBV12-5 to TRBJ1-5; D not resolved. This CDR3 region has 14 residues. V shed 8 bases and J shed 0 bases, with 11 bases lying between them. CDR1 LGHNT and CDR2 FRNRAP come from the germline V gene. This CDR3 is CASWSEYSNQPQHF. CDR3 nucleotide sequence: TGTGCTAGTTGGTCGGAGTATAGCAATCAGCCCCAGCATTTT.

The chain couples TRBV18 to TRBJ2-5, with 7 positions matching TRBD1. Germline CDR1 is KGHSH and CDR2 is LQKENI. The junction had 7 bases not matched to a gene; V was cut back by 4 bases and J by 5 bases. The CDR3 totals 14 residues. The CDR3 coding sequence is TGTGCCAGCTCACGACAACAGGGGAAGGAGACCCAGTACTTC. Translation: CASSRQQGKETQYF.

V gene TRBV27 combines with J gene TRBJ1-1; D might be TRBD1 (5 bases). V was cut by 2 bases and J by 1 base, with 11 bases left in between. The CDR3 consists of 15 residues. Germline V gene sequence: CDR1 MNHEY, CDR2 SMNVEV (reference sequence). The DNA for the CDR3 is TGTGCCAGCAGTTTAGTAGGGGTAGGGAACACTGAAGCTTTCTTT. This sequence encodes CASSLVGVGNTEAFF.

This sequence joins TRBV5-1 and TRBJ2-1; perhaps TRBD2 as D (5 bases). The V gene's germline CDR1 is SGHRS and CDR2 YFSETQ. V lost 1 base to trimming and J lost 5 bases, with 13 bases between them. This CDR3 has 15 residues. The CDR3 DNA reads as TGCGCCAGCAGCTTGTATCCTAGCCCAAACAATGAGCAGTTCTTC. Protein product: CASSLYPSPNNEQFF. Using reference TRBV5-1 and TRBJ2-1 for the parts outside the CDR3, the full variable domain is KAGVTQTPRYLIKTRGQQVTLSCSPISGHRSVSWYQQTPGQGLQFLFEYFSETQRNKGNFPGRFSGRQFSNSRSEMNVSTLELGDSALYLCASSLYPSPNNEQFFGPGTRLTVL.

The chain combines TRBV9 with TRBJ2-7, with TRBD1 as a possible D gene (5 bases). The CDR3 has 16 amino acids. CDR1 is SGDLS and CDR2 is YYNGEE in the germline V gene. V lost 0 bases and J lost 0, with 13 bases in between. Here the CDR3 DNA reads TGTGCCAGCAGCGTAGGATCAGGGCCCCTCTCCTACGAGCAGTACTTC. Translated, it gives CASSVGSGPLSYEQYF. The full variable domain, its missing parts supplied by reference TRBV9 and TRBJ2-7, is DSGVTQTPKHLITATGQRVTLRCSPRSGDLSVYWYQQSLDQGLQFLIQYYNGEERAKGNILERFSAQQFPDLHSELNLSSLELGDSALYFCASSVGSGPLSYEQYFGPGTRLTVT.

The chain links TRBV5-4 to TRBJ2-5; 8 positions agree with TRBD1. CDR1 and CDR2 from the germline V gene are SGHNT and YYREEE (reference sequence). The CDR3 covers 14 residues. J was trimmed by 5 bases and V by 0 bases; bases with no gene match: 3. This CDR3 reads CASSLARGLETQYF. The CDR3, as DNA: TGTGCCAGCAGCTTGGCCAGGGGGCTTGAGACCCAGTACTTC.

The rearrangement links TRBV7-2 to TRBJ2-5; 7 nucleotides line up with TRBD2. J was trimmed by 4 bases and V by 5 bases; bases with no gene match: 4. The CDR3 has 13 residues. The germline V gene encodes CDR1 SGHTA and CDR2 FQGNSA. The CDR3 sequence: CASSLGLGETQYF. The CDR3 DNA follows: TGTGCCAGCAGCCTCGGACTAGGAGAGACCCAGTACTTC. The full variable domain, with the rest looked up from reference TRBV7-2 and TRBJ2-5, is GAGVSQSPSNKVTEKGKDVELRCDPISGHTALYWYRQSLGQGLEFLIYFQGNSAPDKSGLPSDRFSAERTGGSVSTLTIQRTQQEDSAVYLCASSLGLGETQYFGPGTRLLVL.

This chain's CDR3 is CASSGRTTLTGELFF. CDR3 DNA: TGTGCCAGCAGTGGTCGGACTACTCTTACCGGGGAGCTGTTTTTT. This sequence joins TRBV2 and TRBJ2-2; tentative D call: TRBD2 (6 bases). V lost 4 bases to trimming and J lost 5 bases, with 14 bases between them. CDR1 is SNHLY, CDR2 FYNNEI, per germline. The CDR3 has 15 amino acids.

The V call is TRBV7-8, the J call TRBJ1-1, with D uncertain. Germline V CDR1 and CDR2: SGHVS, FQNEAQ. V lost 5 bases to trimming and J lost 2 bases, with 9 bases between them. There are 13 residues in the CDR3. The CDR3 DNA reads as TGTGCCAGCAGCCATAACAGAAACACTGAAGCTTTCTTT. Translation gives CASSHNRNTEAFF.

The rearrangement links TRBV4-1 to TRBJ2-7, with TRBD1 identical over 7 bases. The CDR3 has 16 amino acids. Germline V gene sequence: CDR1 MGHRA, CDR2 YSYEKL. The V gene end was trimmed by 3 bases and the J gene end by 3 bases; junction bases not matched to a gene: 11. The CDR3 DNA is TGCGCCAGCAGCCATTACTCTTCCGGGACAGTCTACGAGCAGTACTTC. Its translation is CASSHYSSGTVYEQYF.

The chain links TRBV4-1 to TRBJ2-2; D not resolved. CDR1 is MGHRA, CDR2 YSYEKL, per germline. The CDR3 length is 14 residues. The V end lost 2 bases, the J end lost 1 base, and 5 bases lay between the germline ends. CDR3 in DNA: TGCGCCAGCAGCCAACTCCTGAACACCGGGGAGCTGTTTTTT. Translating it yields CASSQLLNTGELFF.